The 7 T cell receptor beta chains presented below share a single source sample, sequenced in a study of CD8+CD57+ T cells in acquired aplastic anemia. Sequencing was done on patients that had shown CD8+CD57+ cell expansion by flow cytometry. Genomic DNA provided the template from which TCR beta VDJ and CDR3 profiles were obtained. TCRdb redid the calling of the reads with MiXCR, one entry per CDR3 protein. Among around 180,000 distinct CDR3 sequences listed, about half were seen once. Sequenced material: sorted CD4+, CD8+, or CD8+CD57+ T cells (not recorded which) from PBMCs. All receptors derive from a human donor with aplastic anemia.

V gene TRBV12-3 or TRBV12-4 combines with J gene TRBJ1-2; 9 bases line up with TRBD1. The CDR3 has 13 amino acids. V lost 5 bases to trimming and J lost 6 bases; unmatched junction nucleotides: 4. The DNA for the CDR3 is TGTGCCAGCAGTCCTGGGACAGGGCATGGCTACACCTTC. Translating gives CASSPGTGHGYTF.

The V call is TRBV2, the J call TRBJ1-2; 7 bases line up with TRBD1. Germline V gene sequence: CDR1 SNHLY, CDR2 FYNNEI. The CDR3 is 14 amino acids. Germline trimming cut 6 bases from V and 4 bases from J; bases unmatched to any gene: 8. The CDR3 DNA follows: TGTGCCAGCAGCCCCGGGACAGCCCGCTATGGCTACACCTTC. Translated: CASSPGTARYGYTF.

V gene TRBV12-3 or TRBV12-4 combines with J gene TRBJ2-3; 10 positions match TRBD1. The CDR3 spans 14 residues. The ends lost 5 bases at V and 5 bases at J; junction bases unmatched: 4. This chain's CDR3 is CASSRWDRGDTQYF. CDR3 DNA: TGTGCCAGCAGTCGTTGGGACAGGGGAGATACGCAGTATTTT.

This clonotype was observed a few times. The rearrangement links TRBV7-2 to TRBJ1-2; D remains unclear. Between the trimmed V and J ends, which lost 4 bases and 2 bases, there was a span of 8 bases. There are 13 residues in the CDR3. Germline values: CDR1 SGHTA, CDR2 FQGNSA. The CDR3 reads CASSSGFNYGYTF. The CDR3 DNA sequence: TGTGCCAGCAGCTCGGGCTTCAACTATGGCTACACCTTC.

The rearrangement uses TRBV7-9 and TRBJ2-7; 9 positions match TRBD2. V gave up 4 bases and J gave up 3 bases; unmatched junction bases: 4. Germline lookup yields CDR1 SEHNR and CDR2 FQNEAQ (reference sequence). The CDR3 has 14 residues. The CDR3 DNA follows: TGTGCCAGCAGCTCGCAGCGGGAGGTCTACGAGCAGTACTTC. The encoded protein is CASSSQREVYEQYF.

The genes are TRBV11-2 and TRBJ1-1, with a tentative D call TRBD1 (5 bases). The CDR3 loop spans 14 amino acids. Per the germline V gene, CDR1 is SGHAT and CDR2 is FQNNGV. V lost 7 bases and J lost 2, with 14 bases in between. CDR3 coding DNA: TGTGCCAGCACCTCGACAGATATCAACACTGAAGCTTTCTTT. It translates to CASTSTDINTEAFF.

The chain has TRBV20-1 and TRBJ2-5; the match to TRBD2 covers 14 bases. CDR1 DFQATT and CDR2 SNEGSKA come from the germline V gene (reference sequence). V was clipped by 8 bases and J by 7 bases; unmatched bases: 6. There are 13 residues in the CDR3. In DNA form, the CDR3 reads TGCAGTCCGTCGACTAGCGGGAGGGGGACCCAGTACTTC. It codes for CSPSTSGRGTQYF.